Each of the 28 T cell receptor beta chains below was sequenced from the same sample in a study of blood T cell repertoires in COVID-19 (dated by TCRdb to about 2020). The library relied on the immunoSEQ multiplex PCR assay. TCRdb provides this immuneACCESS table in a form limited to in-frame rearrangements. Some clones are lacking; in checked studies, under half of them reflect an unresolved V gene, and why the rest are absent is not known. This sample comprises 30,000 to 40,000 clones, approximately 90% of them detected only once. Around 1.8% of the sample is taken by the ten largest. Specimen: peripheral blood. These receptors were collected from a man aged 45-60 years with active or convalescent COVID-19.

The genes are TRBV27 and TRBJ1-3; possible D gene TRBD1, 5 bases. CDR1 is MNHEY and CDR2 is SMNVEV in the germline V gene (reference sequence). Trimming took off 0 bases at V and 0 bases at J, with 12 bases between the two ends. The length of the CDR3 is 17 residues. The DNA for the CDR3 is TGTGCCAGCAGTTTATCGGGCGGGGGGAGCTCTGGAAACACCATATATTTT. This gives the protein CASSLSGGGSSGNTIYF.

The genes are TRBV7-2 and TRBJ2-7; TRBD2 matches 14 bases. V was pared by 5 bases and J by 4 bases, with 7 bases of the junction left unmatched. The germline V gene encodes CDR1 SGHTA and CDR2 FQGNSA. The length of the CDR3 is 16 residues. The CDR3 is CASSNQRTSGRYEQYF. The CDR3, as DNA: TGTGCCAGCAGCAACCAAAGGACTAGCGGGAGGTACGAGCAGTACTTC.

This chain connects TRBV27 to TRBJ2-1; the match to TRBD1 covers 8 bases. Trimming cost V 4 bases and J 1 base; bases outside gene matches: 3. The CDR3 length is 15 residues. Germline values: CDR1 MNHEY, CDR2 SMNVEV (reference sequence). The CDR3 DNA is TGTGCCAGCAGTTCAGGGGGCGTATCCTACAATGAGCAGTTCTTC. Protein: CASSSGGVSYNEQFF.

In this sample, this clone turned up once. The rearrangement joins TRBV6-2 or TRBV6-3 to TRBJ2-3; D is possibly TRBD2 (5 bases). Trimming took 5 bases from V and 9 from J, leaving 18 bases between them. This CDR3 comprises 14 residues. From germline, CDR1 is MNHEY and CDR2 SVGEGT. The CDR3 DNA is TGTGCCAGCAGTGACGGCGGACTCGCCCCAACGCAGTATTTT. It codes for CASSDGGLAPTQYF.

This sequence joins TRBV28 and TRBJ2-5; 7 nucleotides align to TRBD2. The V gene's germline CDR1 is MDHEN and CDR2 SYDVKM. The ends lost 5 bases at V and 0 bases at J; junction bases unmatched: 15. CDR3 length equals 18 residues. The CDR3: CASSPPGLAAEYQETQYF. Written as DNA, the CDR3 is TGTGCCAGCAGTCCTCCGGGGCTAGCGGCCGAGTACCAAGAGACCCAGTACTTC.

The chain is built from TRBV9 and TRBJ2-1, with TRBD2 matching over 7 bases. J gave up 2 bases and V 0 bases, and 5 bases lay outside the gene matches. The germline CDR1 and CDR2 sequences are SGDLS and YYNGEE. CDR3 length equals 16 residues. Here the CDR3 reads CASSVEPGGPYNEQFF. Written as DNA, the CDR3 is TGTGCCAGCAGCGTAGAGCCGGGAGGCCCCTACAATGAGCAGTTCTTC.

This chain uses TRBV18 with TRBJ1-2; no definite D call. Trimming took off 4 bases at V and 2 bases at J, with 11 bases between the two ends. The CDR3 is 14 residues long. The germline gives CDR1 KGHSH, CDR2 LQKENI. DNA of the CDR3: TGTGCCAGCTCACGGACGGACTACAACTATGGCTACACCTTC. It specifies CASSRTDYNYGYTF.

The genes are TRBV4-1 and TRBJ2-2, with 10 bases aligning to TRBD2. Per the germline V gene, CDR1 is MGHRA and CDR2 is YSYEKL. The CDR3 covers 16 residues. V lost 1 base, J lost 4 bases, and 3 bases stayed unmatched. In DNA, the CDR3 is TGCGCCAGCAGCCAAGGACTAGCGGGTCGCACCGGGGAGCTGTTTTTT. Its translation is CASSQGLAGRTGELFF.

The rearrangement joins TRBV4-3 to TRBJ2-7; 8 nucleotides match TRBD1. Looked up from germline, CDR1 is LGHNA and CDR2 is YSLEER. The CDR3 is 16 residues long. The trim removed 3 bases at V and 0 bases at J, leaving 7 bases unmatched. CDR3 coding DNA: TGCGCCAGCAGCCAGGCGACAGGGGTCCCCTCCTACGAGCAGTACTTC. Translating gives CASSQATGVPSYEQYF.

The rearrangement joins TRBV7-6 to TRBJ1-5, with 9 bases lining up with TRBD1. The V gene end was trimmed by 5 bases and the J gene end by 6 bases; junction bases not matched to a gene: 5. This CDR3 region has 14 residues. Germline CDR1 reads SGHVS; CDR2 reads FNYEAQ. As DNA, the CDR3 is TGTGCCAGCAGCCGAGCGACAGGGGGTCAGCCCCAGCATTTT. Its translation is CASSRATGGQPQHF.

The V gene is TRBV7-2, the J gene TRBJ2-4, with D hard to call. V lost 3 bases to trimming and J lost 8 bases, with 11 bases between them. The CDR3 is made up of 13 amino acids. CDR1 is SGHTA and CDR2 is FQGNSA in the germline V gene. DNA of the CDR3: TGTGCCAGCAGCTTTAGGCTAGGTTACATTCAGTACTTC. Protein: CASSFRLGYIQYF.

The gene calls are TRBV23-1 and TRBJ2-3, with D tentatively TRBD1 (6 bases). TRBV23-1 is an ORF, with its function uncertain. Between the trimmed V and J ends, which lost 3 bases and 2 bases, there was a span of 21 bases. This CDR3 is 18 amino acids long. In DNA form, the CDR3 reads TGCGCCAGCAGTCATACTCCCTCTTCAGGGGACCCCACAGATACGCAGTATTTT. Residues: CASSHTPSSGDPTDTQYF.

The chain joins TRBV18 to TRBJ2-1, with 11 bases fitting TRBD1. CDR3 length: 16 amino acids. With 6 bases clipped from V and 4 bases from J, the junction kept 8 bases outside the gene matches. Germline CDR1 and CDR2: KGHSH and LQKENI. The CDR3 coding sequence is TGTGCCAGCTCGTACGGACAGGGGGCGCGGTACAATGAGCAGTTCTTC. It codes for CASSYGQGARYNEQFF.

This clone was counted only a few times. The CDR3 is CAWIRTGRVYEQYF. In DNA, the CDR3 is TGTGCCTGGATAAGGACAGGGAGGGTCTACGAGCAGTACTTC. The chain joins TRBV30 to TRBJ2-7; tentatively, D is TRBD1 (8 bases). V was pared by 4 bases and J by 3 bases, with 16 bases between. The length of the CDR3 is 14 residues. Looked up from germline, CDR1 is GTSNPN and CDR2 is SVGIG (reference sequence).

This sequence joins TRBV28 and TRBJ2-1; D is perhaps TRBD1 (6 bases). The CDR3 contains 13 residues. V was pared by 2 bases and J by 9 bases, with 11 bases between. The germline CDR1 and CDR2 sequences are MDHEN and SYDVKM. As DNA, the CDR3 is TGTGCCAGCAGTTTAACCCAGGGGATTGAGCAGTTCTTC. Translated, it gives CASSLTQGIEQFF.

The genes are TRBV7-3 and TRBJ2-1; 7 bases agree with TRBD2. Per germline, CDR1 SGHTA and CDR2 FQGTGA. V was pared by 1 base and J by 6 bases, with 6 bases of the junction left unmatched. The CDR3 runs to 15 residues. CDR3 sequence reads: CASSLRGTTPNEQFF. CDR3 bases: TGTGCCAGCAGCTTAAGGGGGACTACCCCCAATGAGCAGTTCTTC.

This clone has a handful of counts. This chain connects TRBV3-1 (or the pseudogene TRBV3-2) to TRBJ1-2; D uncertain. This CDR3 has 12 amino acids. Trimming took 5 bases from V and 4 from J, leaving 8 bases between them. CDR1 LGHDT and CDR2 YNNKEL come from the germline V gene (reference sequence). The CDR3 nucleotides read TGTGCCAGCAGCACTCGACTCTATGGCTACACCTTC. As protein: CASSTRLYGYTF.

The sample holds a few counts of this clone. The V gene is TRBV3-1 (or the pseudogene TRBV3-2), the J gene TRBJ1-3, with D unclear. V lost 4 bases, J lost 6 bases, and 13 bases lay in between. The CDR3 is 14 amino acids. CDR1 and CDR2 from the germline V gene are LGHDT and YNNKEL (reference sequence). The CDR3 DNA follows: TGTGCCAGCAGCCGCCCGGGAGGTAAAAACACCATATATTTT. Its protein product is CASSRPGGKNTIYF.

This clone was seen just once. The chain couples TRBV25-1 to TRBJ2-3; D is possibly TRBD2 (5 bases). The V and J ends lost 3 bases and 0 bases respectively, with 16 bases between them. This CDR3 has 17 amino acids. Germline assignment: CDR1 MGHDK and CDR2 SYGVNS. CDR3 nucleotide sequence: TGTGCCAGCAGTGACCCCGTGGGGAGATCTAGCACAGATACGCAGTATTTT. Its translation: CASSDPVGRSSTDTQYF.

The table lists this clone with a count of one. V is TRBV7-2 and J is TRBJ1-1; TRBD1 agrees at 7 bases. Per the germline V gene, CDR1 is SGHTA and CDR2 is FQGNSA. V gave up 2 bases and J gave up 5 bases; unmatched junction bases: 11. CDR3 length: 16 amino acids. This CDR3 reads CASSLILKQGWTEAFF. The DNA of the CDR3 is TGTGCCAGCAGCTTAATTCTGAAACAGGGGTGGACTGAAGCTTTCTTT.

This chain connects TRBV5-1 to TRBJ1-6; 10 bases are shared with TRBD1. CDR3 length: 14 amino acids. The germline CDR1 and CDR2 sequences are SGHRS and YFSETQ. The J segment lost 8 bases and the V segment lost 3 bases, leaving 2 bases of the junction unmatched. CDR3 in DNA: TGCGCCAGCAGCTGGGGGACAGGGGATTCACCCCTCCACTTT. Encoded protein: CASSWGTGDSPLHF.

CDR3 amino acids: CATSRGQNSPLHF. Written as DNA, the CDR3 is TGTGCCACCAGCAGAGGACAGAATTCACCCCTCCACTTT. This rearrangement joins TRBV15 to TRBJ1-6, with a weak D call TRBD1 (5 bases). The germline V gene encodes CDR1 LNHNV and CDR2 YYDKDF (reference sequence). CDR3 length: 13 residues. The V gene lost 1 base and the J gene lost 7 bases, with 5 bases spanning the gap.

The chain links TRBV5-1 to TRBJ2-7, with 8 bases fitting TRBD2. Germline V gene lookup returns CDR1 SGHRS and CDR2 YFSETQ. This CDR3 comprises 15 residues. V shed 4 bases, J shed 2 bases, and the junction held 8 bases outside the gene matches. The CDR3 DNA sequence: TGCGCCAGCAGCCTACGGGGACTAGGGGCCTACGAGCAGTACTTC. The encoded protein is CASSLRGLGAYEQYF. Supplemented by reference TRBV5-1 and TRBJ2-7, the full variable domain reads KAGVTQTPRYLIKTRGQQVTLSCSPISGHRSVSWYQQTPGQGLQFLFEYFSETQRNKGNFPGRFSGRQFSNSRSEMNVSTLELGDSALYLCASSLRGLGAYEQYFGPGTRLTVT.

This chain links TRBV19 with TRBJ2-1, with TRBD2 identical over 9 bases. The germline gives CDR1 LNHDA, CDR2 SQIVND (reference sequence). The V gene end was trimmed by 4 bases and the J gene end by 6 bases; junction bases not matched to a gene: 10. The CDR3 has 16 residues. In DNA form, the CDR3 reads TGTGCCAGTAGTACCTTCGGACTAGCGAAAGGCAATGAGCAGTTCTTC. Translated, it gives CASSTFGLAKGNEQFF.

The chain is built from TRBV5-6 and TRBJ2-2; D is undetermined. Trimming took 3 bases from V and 6 from J, leaving 6 bases between them. This CDR3 contains 12 residues. The V gene's germline CDR1 is SGHDT and CDR2 YYEEEE. In DNA, the CDR3 is TGTGCCAGCAGCTCCCAGTCCGGGGAGCTGTTTTTT. Translating gives CASSSQSGELFF.

The chain recombines TRBV7-2 with TRBJ2-2, with D possibly being TRBD2 (5 bases). Trimming pared 5 bases from V and 4 bases from J, leaving 14 bases between. Germline CDR1 reads SGHTA; CDR2 reads FQGNSA. This CDR3 contains 15 residues. CDR3 coding DNA: TGTGCCAGCAGCCTACTCGGGGTCCTCACCGGGGAGCTGTTTTTT. It codes for CASSLLGVLTGELFF.

This clone was detected only once. The rearrangement uses TRBV21-1 and TRBJ2-3; TRBD2, the D gene given by the table, was not confirmed from the DNA. TRBV21-1 is an annotated pseudogene. There are 17 residues in the CDR3. CDR3 nucleotide sequence: TGTGCCAGCAGCGGAGGACTAGCGGGAGATGCGGCTGATACGCAGTATTTT. Amino acid sequence: CASSGGLAGDAADTQYF.

The chain links TRBV7-2 to TRBJ2-7, with 8 positions matching TRBD2. After removal of 3 bases from V and 7 bases from J, the junction contained 8 bases not matched to a gene. The CDR3 covers 14 residues. Per the germline V gene, CDR1 is SGHTA and CDR2 is FQGNSA. The CDR3 is CASSFPGGPREQYF. CDR3 coding DNA: TGTGCCAGCAGCTTTCCGGGAGGGCCGAGGGAGCAGTACTTC.